A single sample is the source of the 6 T cell receptor beta chains below, sequenced in a study of T cell responses to AZD1222 COVID-19 vaccine. TCRdb's table, derived via immunoSEQ multiplex PCR, lists solely in-frame clones and lacks some. This sample has 150,000 or so clones, with 90% to 95% found just once. The starting material was peripheral blood, obtained on day 0 of MenACWY control vaccination. The receptors shown here come from an adult in good health.

This rearrangement joins TRBV4-1 to TRBJ1-1; unclear D gene. The CDR3 totals 16 residues. Germline V gene lookup returns CDR1 MGHRA and CDR2 YSYEKL. Trimming took 3 bases from V and 3 from J, leaving 17 bases between them. The CDR3 nucleotides are TGCGCCAGCAGCCACCCGCGGGCCCAGTTCGACACTGAAGCTTTCTTT. This gives the protein CASSHPRAQFDTEAFF.

V is TRBV19 and J is TRBJ2-2; a possible D gene is TRBD1 (6 bases). The V gene lost 9 bases and the J gene lost 0 bases, with 11 bases spanning the gap. Per germline, CDR1 LNHDA and CDR2 SQIVND (reference sequence). The CDR3 sequence is 14 residues long. DNA of the CDR3: TGTGCCAGCAGAACAGGGTCGAACACCGGGGAGCTGTTTTTT. Its protein is CASRTGSNTGELFF.

Points on this clone: At one end the junction does not follow the germline gene, possibly because of a read error. The gene calls are TRBV19 and TRBJ2-1, with TRBD1 matching 10 bases. The CDR3 loop spans 14 amino acids. Germline values: CDR1 LNHDA, CDR2 SQIVND (reference sequence). DNA for the CDR3: TGTGCCAGTAGTATTGACAGGGGGCCCAATGAGCAGATCTTC. Protein sequence: CASSIDRGPNEQIF.

This chain uses TRBV2 with TRBJ1-3; D ambiguous. The germline gives CDR1 SNHLY, CDR2 FYNNEI. Trimming shortened V by 3 bases and J by 4 bases, and 4 bases separated the two germline ends. The CDR3 runs to 12 residues. Written as DNA, the CDR3 is TGTGCCAGCAGTGAGGGGGGAAACACCATATATTTT. Amino acids: CASSEGGNTIYF.

There are a few counts of this clone. In the same sample, other DNA sequences code for this CDR3. The CDR3 sequence is CASSEGSGYEQYF. The CDR3 DNA reads as TGTGCCAGCAGTGAGGGTAGTGGCTACGAGCAGTACTTC. This chain connects TRBV27 to TRBJ2-7, with a weak D call TRBD2 (5 bases). Germline V CDR1 and CDR2: MNHEY, SMNVEV (reference sequence). The V end lost 5 bases, the J end lost 3 bases, and 11 bases lay between the germline ends. The CDR3 is 13 residues long.

The chain couples TRBV6-6 to TRBJ2-7; perhaps TRBD1 as D (6 bases). Trimming pared 7 bases from V and 0 bases from J, leaving 19 bases between. Germline CDR1 is MNHNY and CDR2 is SVGAGI (reference sequence). The CDR3 covers 16 residues. This CDR3 reads CASTPPPGHPSYEQYF. Here the CDR3 DNA reads TGTGCCAGCACCCCTCCGCCGGGACACCCCTCCTACGAGCAGTACTTC.